A selection of T cell receptor beta chains follows, all from one sample in a study of blood T cell repertoires in COVID-19. The assay was immunoSEQ multiplex PCR, and TCRdb's table has in-frame clones only and misses some. The sample carries about 240,000 clones, approximately 83% recorded once. The sequencing input was PBMCs or T cells enriched from blood (not recorded which). The receptors come from a middle-aged woman who had been exposed to COVID-19. Each CDR3 is given with its conserved first and last residue. Each record gives: V gene, clone size, D gene, J gene, CDR3 protein, CDR3 DNA. D genes are given only for firm matches. A row's size may be missing; if present it is once, few, many or a size class.

v_call: TRBV6-5
clone_size: -
d_call: TRBD1
j_call: TRBJ1-6
cdr3_aa: CASSYQQTGSNSPLHF
cdr3_nt: TGTGCCAGCAGTTACCAACAGACAGGGTCCAATTCACCCCTCCACTTT

v_call: TRBV3-1/TRBV3-2
clone_size: -
d_call: -
j_call: TRBJ1-6
cdr3_aa: CASSHGVGDSPLHF
cdr3_nt: TGTGCCAGCAGCCACGGGGTTGGGGATTCACCCCTCCACTTT

v_call: TRBV11-2
clone_size: -
d_call: TRBD1
j_call: TRBJ1-5
cdr3_aa: CASSPGTANQPQHF
cdr3_nt: TGTGCCAGCAGCCCCGGGACAGCAAATCAGCCCCAGCATTTT

v_call: TRBV7-2
clone_size: -
d_call: TRBD2
j_call: TRBJ2-7
cdr3_aa: CASSLNGRYEQYF
cdr3_nt: TGTGCCAGCAGCTTAAACGGGAGGTACGAGCAGTACTTC

v_call: TRBV5-4
clone_size: -
d_call: -
j_call: TRBJ2-3
cdr3_aa: CASSLPTGFGTDTQYF
cdr3_nt: TGTGCCAGCAGCCTCCCAACAGGGTTCGGTACAGATACGCAGTATTTT

v_call: TRBV5-5
clone_size: -
d_call: -
j_call: TRBJ1-2
cdr3_aa: CASSSTAISYGYTF
cdr3_nt: TGTGCCAGCAGCTCCACAGCCATCTCCTATGGCTACACCTTC

v_call: TRBV29-1
clone_size: -
d_call: TRBD1
j_call: TRBJ2-5
cdr3_aa: CSISQGTAPSETQYF
cdr3_nt: TGCAGCATTTCTCAAGGGACAGCTCCTTCGGAGACCCAGTACTTC

v_call: TRBV27
clone_size: -
d_call: -
j_call: TRBJ2-2
cdr3_aa: CASQPPQGRVTGELFF
cdr3_nt: TGTGCCAGCCAGCCACCGCAGGGAAGGGTCACCGGGGAGCTGTTTTTT

v_call: TRBV15
clone_size: -
d_call: -
j_call: TRBJ2-5
cdr3_aa: CATSRDHLEPSRLQETQYF
cdr3_nt: TGTGCCACCAGCAGAGATCATCTAGAACCGTCACGATTACAAGAGACCCAGTACTTC

v_call: TRBV2
clone_size: -
d_call: -
j_call: TRBJ2-4
cdr3_aa: CASAPDSKSWNIQYF
cdr3_nt: TGTGCCAGCGCCCCGGACAGCAAGTCCTGGAACATTCAGTACTTC

v_call: TRBV19
clone_size: -
d_call: -
j_call: TRBJ1-2
cdr3_aa: CASSMLGGGYGYTF
cdr3_nt: TGTGCCAGTAGTATGCTCGGGGGGGGCTATGGCTACACCTTC

v_call: TRBV6-5
clone_size: many
d_call: TRBD1
j_call: TRBJ2-5
cdr3_aa: CASIWTGGETQYF
cdr3_nt: TGTGCCAGCATTTGGACAGGGGGAGAGACCCAGTACTTC

v_call: TRBV7-2
clone_size: -
d_call: TRBD1
j_call: TRBJ2-1
cdr3_aa: CASSLGLQGGNNEQFF
cdr3_nt: TGTGCCAGCAGCTTAGGCCTACAGGGGGGAAATAATGAGCAGTTCTTC

v_call: TRBV6-5
clone_size: -
d_call: -
j_call: TRBJ2-7
cdr3_aa: CASSRQGSYEQYF
cdr3_nt: TGTGCCAGCAGTCGGCAGGGCTCCTACGAGCAGTACTTC

v_call: TRBV7-9
clone_size: once
d_call: -
j_call: TRBJ1-6
cdr3_aa: CASSLDSGSPLHF
cdr3_nt: TGTGCCAGCAGCTTAGACAGTGGGTCACCCCTCCACTTT

v_call: TRBV5-1
clone_size: few
d_call: -
j_call: TRBJ1-6
cdr3_aa: CASSLDGGRGVNSPLHF
cdr3_nt: TGCGCCAGCAGCTTGGATGGGGGACGGGGGGTTAATTCACCCCTCCACTTT

v_call: TRBV18
clone_size: -
d_call: -
j_call: TRBJ2-7
cdr3_aa: CASSLTKDGQNYEQYF
cdr3_nt: TGTGCCAGCTCGCTAACCAAAGATGGACAGAACTACGAGCAGTACTTC

v_call: TRBV3-1/TRBV3-2
clone_size: -
d_call: TRBD2
j_call: TRBJ2-1
cdr3_aa: CASSRTSEFYNEQFF
cdr3_nt: TGTGCCAGCAGCCGGACTAGCGAATTCTACAATGAGCAGTTCTTC